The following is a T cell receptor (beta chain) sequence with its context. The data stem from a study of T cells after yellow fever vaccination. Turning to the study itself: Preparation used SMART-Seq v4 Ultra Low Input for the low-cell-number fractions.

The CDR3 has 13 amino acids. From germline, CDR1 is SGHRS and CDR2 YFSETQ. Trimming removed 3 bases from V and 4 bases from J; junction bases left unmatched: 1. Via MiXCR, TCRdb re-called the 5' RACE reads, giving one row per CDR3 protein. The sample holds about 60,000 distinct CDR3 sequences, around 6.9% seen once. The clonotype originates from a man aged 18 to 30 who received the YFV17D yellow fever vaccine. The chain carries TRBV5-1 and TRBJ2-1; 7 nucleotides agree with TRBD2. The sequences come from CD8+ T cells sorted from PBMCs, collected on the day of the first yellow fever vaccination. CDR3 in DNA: TGCGCCAGCAGCTCCGGGGGGTACAATGAGCAGTTCTTC. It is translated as CASSSGGYNEQFF. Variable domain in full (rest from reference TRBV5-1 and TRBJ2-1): KAGVTQTPRYLIKTRGQQVTLSCSPISGHRSVSWYQQTPGQGLQFLFEYFSETQRNKGNFPGRFSGRQFSNSRSEMNVSTLELGDSALYLCASSSGGYNEQFFGPGTRLTVL.